These T cell receptor beta chains were read from a single sample in a study of cytomegalovirus exposure and HLA in healthy donors. The method was immunoSEQ multiplex PCR; TCRdb's version includes in-frame clones alone and lacks a portion of them. This table holds about 180,000 clones, about four fifths found once. The sequencing sample was made of PBMCs. These TCRs come from a male donor in good health and CMV-seronegative. CDR3s leave out the opening cysteine and the closing phenylalanine or tryptophan. Fields, in order: V gene, J gene, CDR3 protein.

v_call: TRBV29-1; j_call: TRBJ2-3; cdr3_aa: SVAAVALGDTQY
v_call: TRBV7-8; j_call: TRBJ2-1; cdr3_aa: ASSLVGGTTSLYNEQF
v_call: TRBV6-6; j_call: TRBJ2-7; cdr3_aa: ASSYRDTLYEQY
v_call: TRBV7-3; j_call: TRBJ2-3; cdr3_aa: ASSSGTSTDTQY
v_call: TRBV4-1; j_call: TRBJ2-3; cdr3_aa: ASSPGLLRDTQY
v_call: TRBV14; j_call: TRBJ2-1; cdr3_aa: ASSQVYYEQF
v_call: TRBV6-6; j_call: TRBJ2-3; cdr3_aa: AHGRGGTDTQY
v_call: TRBV19; j_call: TRBJ2-7; cdr3_aa: ASSMGSLSYEQY
v_call: TRBV18; j_call: TRBJ1-5; cdr3_aa: ASSHDSNSNQPQH
v_call: TRBV30; j_call: TRBJ2-5; cdr3_aa: AFGTSGAQETQY
v_call: TRBV7-8; j_call: TRBJ2-7; cdr3_aa: ASRQTGGSYEQY
v_call: TRBV6-5; j_call: TRBJ1-5; cdr3_aa: ASSLGRGRNQPQH
v_call: TRBV11-3; j_call: TRBJ2-2; cdr3_aa: ASSLMGPGELF
v_call: TRBV6-1; j_call: TRBJ2-1; cdr3_aa: ASNAGGANNEQF
v_call: TRBV6-5; j_call: TRBJ2-1; cdr3_aa: ASSYSTGGYNEQF
v_call: TRBV29-1; j_call: TRBJ2-1; cdr3_aa: SVQISPAGVHNEQF
v_call: TRBV14; j_call: TRBJ1-5; cdr3_aa: ARTRTGPCNQPQH
v_call: TRBV27; j_call: TRBJ2-1; cdr3_aa: ASRSDRGFWNEQF
v_call: TRBV6-5; j_call: TRBJ2-7; cdr3_aa: ASSYGRGISYEQY
v_call: TRBV28; j_call: TRBJ1-5; cdr3_aa: ASTTLQALYLKPYSNQPQH
v_call: TRBV7-2; j_call: TRBJ1-5; cdr3_aa: ASSLTGFNQPQH
v_call: TRBV27; j_call: TRBJ1-5; cdr3_aa: ASSSNQRTGRDQPQH
v_call: TRBV28; j_call: TRBJ2-1; cdr3_aa: ASSLSGSGEQF
v_call: TRBV5-1; j_call: TRBJ1-6; cdr3_aa: ASSWRGPGQGDGSPLH
v_call: TRBV11-2; j_call: TRBJ1-1; cdr3_aa: ASSLRQGTEAF
v_call: TRBV19; j_call: TRBJ2-7; cdr3_aa: ASSLGTSFIYEQY
v_call: TRBV6-1; j_call: TRBJ1-2; cdr3_aa: ASSQTTTGSGGYT
v_call: TRBV28; j_call: TRBJ2-7; cdr3_aa: ASSFNKRDEQY
v_call: TRBV27; j_call: -; cdr3_aa: ASSRRGLGVSYEQY
v_call: TRBV7-9; j_call: TRBJ2-1; cdr3_aa: ASSGWGGRDSINEQF
v_call: TRBV19; j_call: TRBJ1-5; cdr3_aa: ASKATYSNQPQH
v_call: TRBV27; j_call: TRBJ1-2; cdr3_aa: ASSSPGANYGYT
v_call: TRBV29-1; j_call: TRBJ1-2; cdr3_aa: SVGWRASDRGDYT
v_call: TRBV6-5; j_call: TRBJ2-1; cdr3_aa: ASTLTSGRANEQF
v_call: TRBV5-1; j_call: TRBJ1-1; cdr3_aa: ASSLEGGTEAF
v_call: TRBV4-3; j_call: -; cdr3_aa: ASSQGPGQGAGEQY
v_call: TRBV13; j_call: -; cdr3_aa: ASSLSLKEYEQY
v_call: TRBV28; j_call: TRBJ1-4; cdr3_aa: ASSLNSQGATNEKLF
v_call: TRBV27; j_call: TRBJ1-1; cdr3_aa: ASRGGTGGGRDTEAF
v_call: TRBV7-2; j_call: TRBJ2-1; cdr3_aa: ASSSWTSGRMEEQF
v_call: TRBV10-3; j_call: TRBJ1-1; cdr3_aa: AIRSSTGVNTEAF
v_call: TRBV6-5; j_call: TRBJ1-5; cdr3_aa: ASSYPARGIYQPQH
v_call: TRBV6-1; j_call: TRBJ2-7; cdr3_aa: ASSEAYGSREQY
v_call: TRBV27; j_call: TRBJ1-5; cdr3_aa: ASSPLRPQGKNQPQH
v_call: TRBV28; j_call: TRBJ1-4; cdr3_aa: ASRAQRTSYNEKLF
v_call: TRBV27; j_call: TRBJ2-7; cdr3_aa: ASSVAGGLSYEQY
v_call: TRBV4-1; j_call: TRBJ2-1; cdr3_aa: ASSQGRGNNEQF
v_call: TRBV5-1; j_call: TRBJ1-2; cdr3_aa: ASSPKAGPLPFLNYGYT
v_call: TRBV6-5; j_call: TRBJ2-7; cdr3_aa: ASSYRSGQSYEQY
v_call: TRBV9; j_call: TRBJ2-6; cdr3_aa: ASIGSGANVLT
v_call: TRBV7-6; j_call: TRBJ2-1; cdr3_aa: ASSFAPGTAYNEQF
v_call: TRBV19; j_call: TRBJ2-1; cdr3_aa: ASTLGPSSYNEQF
v_call: TRBV10-3; j_call: TRBJ2-3; cdr3_aa: AISGGGTDTQY
v_call: TRBV6-1; j_call: TRBJ1-1; cdr3_aa: ASSEGTGGRVTEAF
v_call: TRBV11-2; j_call: TRBJ2-7; cdr3_aa: ASSLSPQGYEQY